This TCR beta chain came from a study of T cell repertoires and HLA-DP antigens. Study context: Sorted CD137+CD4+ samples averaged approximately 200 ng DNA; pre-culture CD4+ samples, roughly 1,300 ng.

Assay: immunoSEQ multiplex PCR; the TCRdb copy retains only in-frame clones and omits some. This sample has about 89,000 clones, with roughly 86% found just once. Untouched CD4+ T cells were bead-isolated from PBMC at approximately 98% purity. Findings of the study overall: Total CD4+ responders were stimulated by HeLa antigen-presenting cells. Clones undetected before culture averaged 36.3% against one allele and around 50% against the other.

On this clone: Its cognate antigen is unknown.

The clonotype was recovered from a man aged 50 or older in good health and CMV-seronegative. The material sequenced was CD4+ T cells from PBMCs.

CDR3 in amino acids: CASSSQAGGHTDTQYF. CDR3 nucleotides: TGTGCCAGCAGTAGTCAAGCGGGAGGTCATACAGATACGCAGTATTTT. The chain uses TRBV28 and TRBJ2-3; TRBD2 matches 9 bases. Trimming removed 5 bases from V and 3 bases from J; junction bases left unmatched: 9. The length of the CDR3 is 16 residues. The germline V gene encodes CDR1 MDHEN and CDR2 SYDVKM. The full variable domain, completed using reference TRBV28 and TRBJ2-3, is DVKVTQSSRYLVKRTGEKVFLECVQDMDHENMFWYRQDPGLGLRLIYFSYDVKMKEKGDIPEGYSVSREKKERFSLILESASTNQTSMYLCASSSQAGGHTDTQYFGPGTRLTVL.